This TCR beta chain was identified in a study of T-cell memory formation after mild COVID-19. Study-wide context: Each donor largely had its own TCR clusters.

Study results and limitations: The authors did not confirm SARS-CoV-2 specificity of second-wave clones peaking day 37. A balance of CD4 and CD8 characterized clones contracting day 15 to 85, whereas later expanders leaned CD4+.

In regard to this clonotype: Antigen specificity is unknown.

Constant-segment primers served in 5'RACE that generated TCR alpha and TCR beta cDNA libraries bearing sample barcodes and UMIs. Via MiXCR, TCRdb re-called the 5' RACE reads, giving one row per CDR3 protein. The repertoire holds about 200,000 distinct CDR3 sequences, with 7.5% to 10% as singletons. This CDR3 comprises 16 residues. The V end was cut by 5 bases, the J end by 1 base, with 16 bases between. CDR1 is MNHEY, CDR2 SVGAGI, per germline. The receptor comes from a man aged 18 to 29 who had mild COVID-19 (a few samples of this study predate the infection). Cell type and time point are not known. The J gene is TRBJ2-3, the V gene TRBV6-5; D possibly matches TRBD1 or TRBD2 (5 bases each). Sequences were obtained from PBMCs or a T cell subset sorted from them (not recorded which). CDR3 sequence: CASSRLGVRRTDTQYF. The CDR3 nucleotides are TGTGCCAGCAGTCGGCTGGGGGTCCGTCGCACAGATACGCAGTATTTT.